This T cell receptor beta chain was sequenced in a study of cytomegalovirus exposure and HLA in healthy donors. V dropped 5 bases and J dropped 1 base, with 6 bases sitting between them. Germline CDR1 KGHSH, CDR2 LQKENI. There are 12 residues in the CDR3. This clone appeared a few times. Primers included in the PCR were 60 Vbeta and 13 Jbeta primers. The data were produced by immunoSEQ multiplex PCR, yet TCRdb's version contains in-frame clones alone and is incomplete. Of around 130,000 clones listed, around 81% were seen once; the top ten hold about 1.8%. The chain employs TRBV18 and TRBJ2-7; no definite D call. The source of this sequence is a woman between 45 and 65 years old in good health and CMV-seronegative. Input material: PBMCs. Written as DNA, the CDR3 is TGTGCCAGCTCAGAGGAGTCCTACGAGCAGTACTTC. It translates to CASSEESYEQYF. The full variable domain, its missing parts supplied by reference TRBV18 and TRBJ2-7, is NAGVMQNPRHLVRRRGQEARLRCSPMKGHSHVYWYRQLPEEGLKFMVYLQKENIIDESGMPKERFSAEFPKEGPSILRIQQVVRGDSAAYFCASSEESYEQYFGPGTRLTVT.